This TCR beta chain was sequenced during a study of OX40 agonist ivuxolimab in advanced cancers. Assay: immunoSEQ multiplex PCR; the TCRdb copy retains only in-frame clones and omits some. The sample holds around 60,000 clones, about 89% seen once. Study outcomes and limitations: CD4+ and CD8+ T cells in blood underwent clonal expansion by week 6 at 0.1 to 3.0 mg/kg.

Samples of blood were obtained at baseline, on cycle 4 day 1, and on cycle 7 day 1. With regard to this clone: As yet, its antigen is unknown.

Trimming stripped 1 base from V and 0 bases from J, with 5 bases between. This CDR3 spans 14 amino acids. Per germline, CDR1 SGDLS and CDR2 YYNGEE. The rearrangement links TRBV9 to TRBJ1-3, with D uncertain. The receptor comes from an adult with an advanced solid tumor such as melanoma, head and neck, liver or kidney cancer. The sample was CD4+ or CD8+ T cells sorted from blood, taken in a trial of the OX40 agonist ivuxolimab. CDR3 nucleotides: TGTGCCAGCAGCGTACAGTTCTCTGGAAACACCATATATTTT. This translates into CASSVQFSGNTIYF.